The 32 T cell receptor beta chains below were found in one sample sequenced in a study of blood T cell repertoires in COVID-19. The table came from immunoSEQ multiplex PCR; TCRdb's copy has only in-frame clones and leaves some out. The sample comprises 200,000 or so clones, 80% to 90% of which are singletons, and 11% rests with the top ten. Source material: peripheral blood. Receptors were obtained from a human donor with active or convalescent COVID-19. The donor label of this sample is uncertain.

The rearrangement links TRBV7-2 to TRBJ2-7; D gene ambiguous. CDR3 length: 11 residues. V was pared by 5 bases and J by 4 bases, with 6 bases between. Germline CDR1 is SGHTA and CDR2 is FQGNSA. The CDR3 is CASSNLYEQYF. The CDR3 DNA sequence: TGTGCCAGCAGCAATCTTTACGAGCAGTACTTC.

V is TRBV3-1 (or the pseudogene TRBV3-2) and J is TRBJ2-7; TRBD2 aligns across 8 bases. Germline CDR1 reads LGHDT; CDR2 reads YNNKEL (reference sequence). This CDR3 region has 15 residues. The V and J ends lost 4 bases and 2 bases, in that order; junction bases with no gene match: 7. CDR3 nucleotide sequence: TGTGCCAGCAGCCGTGGTAGCGGGAACACCTACGAGCAGTACTTC. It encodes CASSRGSGNTYEQYF.

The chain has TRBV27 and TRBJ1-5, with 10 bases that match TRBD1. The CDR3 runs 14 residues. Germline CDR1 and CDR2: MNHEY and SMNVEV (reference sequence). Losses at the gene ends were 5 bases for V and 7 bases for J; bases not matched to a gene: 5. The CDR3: CASSPGTGEQPQHF. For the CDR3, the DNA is TGTGCCAGCAGTCCCGGGACAGGGGAACAGCCCCAGCATTTT.

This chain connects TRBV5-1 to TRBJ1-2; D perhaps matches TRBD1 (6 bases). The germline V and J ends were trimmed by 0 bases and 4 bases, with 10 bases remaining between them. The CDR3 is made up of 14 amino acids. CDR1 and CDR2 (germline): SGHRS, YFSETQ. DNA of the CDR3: TGCGCCAGCAGCTTGGCGGTAGGGGGCTATGGCTACACCTTC. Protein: CASSLAVGGYGYTF.

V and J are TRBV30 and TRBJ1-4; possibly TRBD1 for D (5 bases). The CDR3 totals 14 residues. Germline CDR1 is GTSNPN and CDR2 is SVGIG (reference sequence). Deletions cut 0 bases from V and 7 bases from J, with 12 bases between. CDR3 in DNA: TGTGCCTGGAGTGTTGGGGGGATAGGTGAAAAACTGTTTTTT. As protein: CAWSVGGIGEKLFF.

CDR3 region: CASSLILREKLFF. The CDR3 DNA reads as TGTGCCAGCAGCCTTATCCTTCGGGAAAAACTGTTTTTT. This chain connects TRBV14 to TRBJ1-4; D is unresolved. The CDR3 extends over 13 amino acids. Deletions cut 4 bases from V and 8 bases from J, with 11 bases between. Germline values: CDR1 SGHDN, CDR2 FVKESK.

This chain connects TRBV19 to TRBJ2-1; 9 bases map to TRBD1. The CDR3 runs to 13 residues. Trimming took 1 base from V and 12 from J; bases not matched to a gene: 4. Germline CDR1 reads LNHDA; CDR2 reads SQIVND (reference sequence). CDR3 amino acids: CASSIVGQGWQFF. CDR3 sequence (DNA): TGTGCCAGTAGTATAGTTGGACAGGGGTGGCAGTTCTTC.

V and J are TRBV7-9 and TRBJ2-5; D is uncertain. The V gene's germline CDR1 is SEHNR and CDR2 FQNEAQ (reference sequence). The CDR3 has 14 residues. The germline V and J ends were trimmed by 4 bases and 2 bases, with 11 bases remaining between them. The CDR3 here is CASSSPGYQETQYF. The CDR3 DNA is TGTGCCAGCAGCTCCCCCGGGTATCAAGAGACCCAGTACTTC.

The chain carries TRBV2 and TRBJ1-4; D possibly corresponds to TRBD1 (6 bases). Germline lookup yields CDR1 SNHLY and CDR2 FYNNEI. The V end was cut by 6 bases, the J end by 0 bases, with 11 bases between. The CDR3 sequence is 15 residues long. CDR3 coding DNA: TGTGCCAGCAGCCCAAACAGGGCAACTAATGAAAAACTGTTTTTT. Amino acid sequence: CASSPNRATNEKLFF.

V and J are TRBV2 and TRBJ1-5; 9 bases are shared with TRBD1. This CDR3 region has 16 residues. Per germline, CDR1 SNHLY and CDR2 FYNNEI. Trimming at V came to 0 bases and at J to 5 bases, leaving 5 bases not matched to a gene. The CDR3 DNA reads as TGTGCCAGCAGTGAAGCGAAGGACAGGGGCCATCAGCCCCAGCATTTT. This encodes CASSEAKDRGHQPQHF.

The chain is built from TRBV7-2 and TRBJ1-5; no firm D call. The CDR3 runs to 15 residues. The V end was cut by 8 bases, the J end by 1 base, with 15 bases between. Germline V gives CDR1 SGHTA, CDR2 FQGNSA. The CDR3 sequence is CASELNSLSNQPQHF. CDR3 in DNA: TGTGCCAGCGAGCTTAACAGTCTCAGCAATCAGCCCCAGCATTTT.

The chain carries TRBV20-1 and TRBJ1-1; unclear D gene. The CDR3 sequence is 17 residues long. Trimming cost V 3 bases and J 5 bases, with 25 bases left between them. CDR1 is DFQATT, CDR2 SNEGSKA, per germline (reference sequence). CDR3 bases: TGCAGTGCTAGTAGGAGGAGTGCGCGCCTAGGAGGGACTGAAGCTTTCTTT. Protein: CSASRRSARLGGTEAFF.

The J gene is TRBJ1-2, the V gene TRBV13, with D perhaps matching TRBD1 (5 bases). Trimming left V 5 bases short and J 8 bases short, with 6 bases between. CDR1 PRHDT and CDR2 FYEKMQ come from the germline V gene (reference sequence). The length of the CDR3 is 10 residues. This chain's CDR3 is CASSPGGYTF. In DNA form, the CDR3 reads TGTGCCAGCAGCCCAGGGGGCTACACCTTC. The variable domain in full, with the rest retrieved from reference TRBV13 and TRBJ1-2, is AAGVIQSPRHLIKEKRETATLKCYPIPRHDTVYWYQQGPGQDPQFLISFYEKMQSDKGSIPDRFSAQQFSDYHSELNMSSLELGDSALYFCASSPGGYTFGSGTRLTVV.

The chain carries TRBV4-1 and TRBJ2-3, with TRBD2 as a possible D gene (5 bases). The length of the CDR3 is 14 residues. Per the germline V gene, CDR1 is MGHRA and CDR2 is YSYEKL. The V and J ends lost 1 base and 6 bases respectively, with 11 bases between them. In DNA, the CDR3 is TGCGCCAGCAGCCAAGTAGGCCCGGGGGATACGCAGTATTTT. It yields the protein CASSQVGPGDTQYF.

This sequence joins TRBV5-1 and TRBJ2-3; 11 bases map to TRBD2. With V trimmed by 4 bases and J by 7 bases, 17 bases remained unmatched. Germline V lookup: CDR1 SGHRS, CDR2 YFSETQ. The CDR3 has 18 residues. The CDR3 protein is CASSPTSGSFVWVNTQYF. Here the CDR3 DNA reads TGCGCCAGCAGCCCAACTAGCGGGAGCTTTGTATGGGTCAATACGCAGTATTTT.

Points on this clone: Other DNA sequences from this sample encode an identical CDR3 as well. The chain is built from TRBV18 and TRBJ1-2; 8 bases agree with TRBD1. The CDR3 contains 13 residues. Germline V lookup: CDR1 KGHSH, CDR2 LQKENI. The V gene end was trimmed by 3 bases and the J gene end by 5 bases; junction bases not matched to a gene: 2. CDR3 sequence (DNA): TGTGCCAGCTCACCCGACAGGGGATATGGCTACACCTTC. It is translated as CASSPDRGYGYTF.

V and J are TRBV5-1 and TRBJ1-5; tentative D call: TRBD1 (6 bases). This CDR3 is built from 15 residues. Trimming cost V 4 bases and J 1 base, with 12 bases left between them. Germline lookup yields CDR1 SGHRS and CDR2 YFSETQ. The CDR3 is CASSQTGVSNQPQHF. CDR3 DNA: TGCGCCAGCAGCCAGACAGGTGTCAGCAATCAGCCCCAGCATTTT. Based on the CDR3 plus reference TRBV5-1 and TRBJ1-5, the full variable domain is KAGVTQTPRYLIKTRGQQVTLSCSPISGHRSVSWYQQTPGQGLQFLFEYFSETQRNKGNFPGRFSGRQFSNSRSEMNVSTLELGDSALYLCASSQTGVSNQPQHFGDGTRLSIL.

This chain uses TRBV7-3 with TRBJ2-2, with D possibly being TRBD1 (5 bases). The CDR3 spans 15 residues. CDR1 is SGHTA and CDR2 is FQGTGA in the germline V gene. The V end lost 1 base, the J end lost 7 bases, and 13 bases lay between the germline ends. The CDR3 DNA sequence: TGTGCCAGCAGCTTAAATTCAGGGTCGGGCGGGGAGCTGTTTTTT. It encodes CASSLNSGSGGELFF.

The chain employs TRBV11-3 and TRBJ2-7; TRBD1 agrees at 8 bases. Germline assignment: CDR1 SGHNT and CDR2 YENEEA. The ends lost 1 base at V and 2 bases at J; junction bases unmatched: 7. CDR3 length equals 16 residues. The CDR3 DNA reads TGTGCCAGCAGCTTAGTATCCACAGGGGGGCCCTACGAGCAGTACTTC. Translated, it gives CASSLVSTGGPYEQYF. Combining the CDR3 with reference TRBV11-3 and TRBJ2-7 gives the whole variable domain EAGVVQSPRYKIIEKKQPVAFWCNPISGHNTLYWYLQNLGQGPELLIRYENEEAVDDSQLPKDRFSAERLKGVDSTLKIQPAELGDSAVYLCASSLVSTGGPYEQYFGPGTRLTVT.

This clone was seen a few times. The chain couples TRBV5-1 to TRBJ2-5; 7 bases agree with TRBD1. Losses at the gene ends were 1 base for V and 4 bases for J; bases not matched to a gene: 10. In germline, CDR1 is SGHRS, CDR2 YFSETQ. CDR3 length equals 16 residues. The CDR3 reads CASSLFVGQVGETQYF. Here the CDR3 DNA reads TGCGCCAGCAGCTTGTTTGTTGGACAGGTTGGAGAGACCCAGTACTTC.

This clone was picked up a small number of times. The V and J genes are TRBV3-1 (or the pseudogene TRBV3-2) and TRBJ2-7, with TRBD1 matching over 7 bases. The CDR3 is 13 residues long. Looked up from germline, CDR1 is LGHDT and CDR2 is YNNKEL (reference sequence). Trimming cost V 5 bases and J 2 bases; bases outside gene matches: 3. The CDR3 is CASSLQGPYEQYF. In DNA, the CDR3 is TGTGCCAGCAGCTTACAGGGGCCCTACGAGCAGTACTTC.

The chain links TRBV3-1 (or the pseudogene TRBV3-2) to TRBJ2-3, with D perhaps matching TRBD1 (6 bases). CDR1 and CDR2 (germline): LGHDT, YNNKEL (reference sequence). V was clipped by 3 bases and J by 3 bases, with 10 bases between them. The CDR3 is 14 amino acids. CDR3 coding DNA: TGTGCCAGCAGCCAGGGGACACCAACAGATACGCAGTATTTT. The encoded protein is CASSQGTPTDTQYF.

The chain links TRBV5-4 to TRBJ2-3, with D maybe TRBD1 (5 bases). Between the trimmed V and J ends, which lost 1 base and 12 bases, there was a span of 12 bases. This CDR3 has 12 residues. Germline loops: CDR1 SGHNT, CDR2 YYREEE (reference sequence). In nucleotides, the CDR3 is TGTGCCAGCAGCTTGTCGGATCAGGGACAGTATTTT. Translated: CASSLSDQGQYF.

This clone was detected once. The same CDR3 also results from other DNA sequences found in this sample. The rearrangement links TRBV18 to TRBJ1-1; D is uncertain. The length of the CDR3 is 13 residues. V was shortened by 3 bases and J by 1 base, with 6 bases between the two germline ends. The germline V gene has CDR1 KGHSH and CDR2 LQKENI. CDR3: CASSPGRNTEAFF. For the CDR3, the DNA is TGTGCCAGCTCACCTGGGAGGAACACTGAAGCTTTCTTT.

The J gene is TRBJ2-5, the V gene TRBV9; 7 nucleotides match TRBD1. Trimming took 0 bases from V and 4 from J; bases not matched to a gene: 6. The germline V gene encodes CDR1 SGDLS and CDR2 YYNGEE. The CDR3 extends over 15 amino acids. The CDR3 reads CASSVDHRGLETQYF. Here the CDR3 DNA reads TGTGCCAGCAGCGTAGATCACAGGGGTTTAGAGACCCAGTACTTC.

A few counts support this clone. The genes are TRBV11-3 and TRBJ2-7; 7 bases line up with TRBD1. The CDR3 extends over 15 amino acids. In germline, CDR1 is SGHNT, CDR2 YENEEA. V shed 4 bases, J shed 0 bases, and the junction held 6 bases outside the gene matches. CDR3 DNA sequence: TGTGCCAGCAGCTATGAGGGGGCCCTCTCCTACGAGCAGTACTTC. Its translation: CASSYEGALSYEQYF.

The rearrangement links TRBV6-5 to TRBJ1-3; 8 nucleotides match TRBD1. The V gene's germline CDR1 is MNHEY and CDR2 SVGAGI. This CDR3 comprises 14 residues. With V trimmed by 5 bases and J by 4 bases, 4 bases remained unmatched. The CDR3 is CASSLRGLGNTIYF. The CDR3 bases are TGTGCCAGCAGTCTCAGGGGGCTCGGAAACACCATATATTTT.

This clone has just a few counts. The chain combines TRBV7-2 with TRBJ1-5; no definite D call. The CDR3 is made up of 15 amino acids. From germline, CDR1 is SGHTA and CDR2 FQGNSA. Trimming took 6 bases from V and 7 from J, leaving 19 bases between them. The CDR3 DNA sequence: TGTGCCAGCAGTCCCCAAGGAACCTTCGGGCAGCCCCAGCATTTT. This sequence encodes CASSPQGTFGQPQHF.

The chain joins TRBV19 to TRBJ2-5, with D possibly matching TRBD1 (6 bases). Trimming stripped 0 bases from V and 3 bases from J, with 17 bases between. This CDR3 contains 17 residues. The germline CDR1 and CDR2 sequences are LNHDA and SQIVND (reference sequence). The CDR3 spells CASSIDSRGLRKETQYF. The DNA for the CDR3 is TGTGCCAGTAGTATAGATTCAAGGGGGTTAAGAAAAGAGACCCAGTACTTC.

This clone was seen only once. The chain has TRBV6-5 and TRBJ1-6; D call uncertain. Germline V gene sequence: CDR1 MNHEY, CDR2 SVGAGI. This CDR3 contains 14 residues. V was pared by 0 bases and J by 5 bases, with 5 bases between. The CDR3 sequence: CASSYSNNNSPLHF. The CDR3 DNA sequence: TGTGCCAGCAGTTACTCGAACAATAATTCACCCCTCCACTTT.

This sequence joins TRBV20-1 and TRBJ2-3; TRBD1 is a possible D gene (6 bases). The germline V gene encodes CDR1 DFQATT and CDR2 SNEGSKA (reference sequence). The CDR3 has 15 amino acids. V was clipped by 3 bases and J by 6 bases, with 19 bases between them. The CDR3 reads CSASVTGGRGDTQYF. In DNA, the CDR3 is TGCAGTGCTAGTGTGACGGGCGGAAGGGGGGATACGCAGTATTTT.

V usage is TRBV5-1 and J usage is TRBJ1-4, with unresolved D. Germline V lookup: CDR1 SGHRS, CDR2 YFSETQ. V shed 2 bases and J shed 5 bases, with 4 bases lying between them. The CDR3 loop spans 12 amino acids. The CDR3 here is CASSFANEKLFF. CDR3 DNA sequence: TGCGCCAGCAGCTTTGCGAATGAAAAACTGTTTTTT.